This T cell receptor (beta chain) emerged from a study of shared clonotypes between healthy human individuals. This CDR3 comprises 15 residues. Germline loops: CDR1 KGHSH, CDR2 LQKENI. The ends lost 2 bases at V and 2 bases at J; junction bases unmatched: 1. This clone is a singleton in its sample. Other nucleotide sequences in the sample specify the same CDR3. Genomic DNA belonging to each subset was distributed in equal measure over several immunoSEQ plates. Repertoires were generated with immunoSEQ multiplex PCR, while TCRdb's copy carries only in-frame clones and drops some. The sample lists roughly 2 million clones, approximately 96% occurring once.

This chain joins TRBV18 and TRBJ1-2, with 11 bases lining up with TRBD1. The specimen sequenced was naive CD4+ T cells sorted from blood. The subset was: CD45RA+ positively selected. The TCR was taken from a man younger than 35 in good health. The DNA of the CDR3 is TGTGCCAGCTCACCAGGGACAGGGGGGAACTATGGCTACACCTTC. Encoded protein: CASSPGTGGNYGYTF.